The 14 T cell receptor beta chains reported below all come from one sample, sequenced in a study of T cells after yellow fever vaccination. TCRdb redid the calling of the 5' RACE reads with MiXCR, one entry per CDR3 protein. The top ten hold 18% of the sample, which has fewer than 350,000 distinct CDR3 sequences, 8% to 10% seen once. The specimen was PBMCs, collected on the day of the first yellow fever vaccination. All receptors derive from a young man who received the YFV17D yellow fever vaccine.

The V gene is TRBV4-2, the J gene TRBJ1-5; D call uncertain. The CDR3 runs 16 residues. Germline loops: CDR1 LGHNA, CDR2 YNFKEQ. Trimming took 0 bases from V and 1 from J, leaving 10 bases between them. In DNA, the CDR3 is TGTGCCAGCAGCCAAGACACAGCGGGGAGCAATCAGCCCCAGCATTTT. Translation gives CASSQDTAGSNQPQHF.

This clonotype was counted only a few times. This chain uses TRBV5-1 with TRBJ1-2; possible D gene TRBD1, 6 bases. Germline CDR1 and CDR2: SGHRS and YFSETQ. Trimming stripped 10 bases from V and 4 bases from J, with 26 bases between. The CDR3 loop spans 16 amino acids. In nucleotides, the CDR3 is TGCGCCTGTGGGTTGACAGGATTGGAGAGGATCTATGGCTACACCTTC. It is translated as CACGLTGLERIYGYTF.

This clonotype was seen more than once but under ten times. The CDR3 loop is CASKQGQSYGYTF. In DNA form, the CDR3 reads TGTGCCAGCAAACAGGGGCAAAGCTATGGCTACACCTTC. The chain recombines TRBV25-1 with TRBJ1-2; 7 bases map to TRBD1. The CDR3 contains 13 residues. Trimming removed 7 bases from V and 4 bases from J; junction bases left unmatched: 6. CDR1 is MGHDK and CDR2 is SYGVNS in the germline V gene.

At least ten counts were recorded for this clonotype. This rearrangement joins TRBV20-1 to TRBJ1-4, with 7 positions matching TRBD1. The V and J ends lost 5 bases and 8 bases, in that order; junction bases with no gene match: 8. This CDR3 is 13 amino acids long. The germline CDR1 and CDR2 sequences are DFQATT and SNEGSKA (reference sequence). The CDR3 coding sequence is TGCAGTGCTGGAACAGGGGTAATCGAAAAACTGTTTTTT. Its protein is CSAGTGVIEKLFF.

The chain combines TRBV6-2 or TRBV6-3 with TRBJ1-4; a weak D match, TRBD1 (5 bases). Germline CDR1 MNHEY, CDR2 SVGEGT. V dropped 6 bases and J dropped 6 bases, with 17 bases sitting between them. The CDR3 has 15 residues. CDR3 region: CASSNPGSDDEKLFF. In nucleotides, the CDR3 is TGTGCCAGCAGCAATCCAGGGTCGGATGATGAAAAACTGTTTTTT.

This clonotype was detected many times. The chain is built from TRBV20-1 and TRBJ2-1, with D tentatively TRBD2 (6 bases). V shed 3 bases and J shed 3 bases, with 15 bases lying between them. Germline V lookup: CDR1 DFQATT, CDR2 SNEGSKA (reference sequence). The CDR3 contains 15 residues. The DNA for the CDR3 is TGCAGTGCTAGCCCGCGGGACGGGGTCTACAATGAGCAGTTCTTC. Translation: CSASPRDGVYNEQFF.

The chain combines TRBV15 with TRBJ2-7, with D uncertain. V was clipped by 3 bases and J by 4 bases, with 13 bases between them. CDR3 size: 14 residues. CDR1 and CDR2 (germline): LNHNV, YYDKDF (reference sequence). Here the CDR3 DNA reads TGTGCCACCAGCAGGGAAAGGGCGGAATACGAGCAGTACTTC. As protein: CATSRERAEYEQYF.

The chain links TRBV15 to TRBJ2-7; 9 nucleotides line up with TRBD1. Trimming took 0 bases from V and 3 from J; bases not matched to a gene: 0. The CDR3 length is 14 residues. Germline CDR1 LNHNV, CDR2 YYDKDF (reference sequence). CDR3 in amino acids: CATSREGQGYEQYF. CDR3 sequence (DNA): TGTGCCACCAGCAGAGAGGGACAGGGCTACGAGCAGTACTTC.

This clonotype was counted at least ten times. The DNA of the CDR3 is TGTGCCAGCAGTTCATTGGGTAGAGGGGGCGCGAAGACCCAGTACTTC. Encoded protein: CASSSLGRGGAKTQYF. The chain carries TRBV12-3 or TRBV12-4 and TRBJ2-5; 7 bases align to TRBD1. CDR3 length: 16 residues. Trimming cost V 4 bases and J 6 bases; bases outside gene matches: 14.

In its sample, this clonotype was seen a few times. In DNA form, the CDR3 reads TGTGCCAGCAGTCAGCTAGCGGGGAACTCCTACAATGAGCAGTTCTTC. Protein: CASSQLAGNSYNEQFF. The V and J genes are TRBV12-3 or TRBV12-4 and TRBJ2-1, with 9 nucleotides matching TRBD2. The V segment lost 5 bases and the J segment 0 bases; nucleotides outside the gene matches: 5. The CDR3 has 16 amino acids.

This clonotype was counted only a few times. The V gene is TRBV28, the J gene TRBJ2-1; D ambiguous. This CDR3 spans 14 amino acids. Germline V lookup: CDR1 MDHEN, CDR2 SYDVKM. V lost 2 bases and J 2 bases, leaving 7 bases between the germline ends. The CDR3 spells CASSLGYAYNEQFF. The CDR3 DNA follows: TGTGCCAGCAGTTTAGGGTACGCCTACAATGAGCAGTTCTTC.

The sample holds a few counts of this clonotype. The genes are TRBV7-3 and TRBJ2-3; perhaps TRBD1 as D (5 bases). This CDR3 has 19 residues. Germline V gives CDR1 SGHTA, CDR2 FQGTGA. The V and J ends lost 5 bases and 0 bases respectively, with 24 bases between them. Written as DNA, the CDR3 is TGTGCCAGCAGCACAAGGGGCTTTGGCGGTTCCTCTAGCACAGATACGCAGTATTTT. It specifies CASSTRGFGGSSSTDTQYF. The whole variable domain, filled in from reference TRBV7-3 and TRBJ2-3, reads GAGVSQTPSNKVTEKGKYVELRCDPISGHTALYWYRQSLGQGPEFLIYFQGTGAADDSGLPNDRFFAVRPEGSVSTLKIQRTERGDSAVYLCASSTRGFGGSSSTDTQYFGPGTRLTVL.

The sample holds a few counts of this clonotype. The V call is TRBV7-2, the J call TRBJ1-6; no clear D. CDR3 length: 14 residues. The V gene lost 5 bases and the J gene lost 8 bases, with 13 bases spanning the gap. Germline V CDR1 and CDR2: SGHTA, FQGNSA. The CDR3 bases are TGTGCCAGCAGCCCCGACGGCCTATATTCACCCCTCCACTTT. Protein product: CASSPDGLYSPLHF.

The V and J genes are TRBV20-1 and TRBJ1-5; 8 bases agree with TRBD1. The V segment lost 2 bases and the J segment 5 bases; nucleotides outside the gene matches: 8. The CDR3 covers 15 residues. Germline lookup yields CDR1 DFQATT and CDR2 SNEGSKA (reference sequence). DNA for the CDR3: TGCAGTGCTAGACAATCCAGGGGGCCGTATCAGCCCCAGCATTTT. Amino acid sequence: CSARQSRGPYQPQHF.